The rows below give T cell receptor beta chains drawn from one sample of a study of cytomegalovirus exposure and HLA in healthy donors. Repertoires were generated with immunoSEQ multiplex PCR, while TCRdb's copy carries only in-frame clones and drops some. The sample has about 180,000 clones; approximately 82% are singletons. Sample: PBMCs. These receptors originate from a girl aged 2 to 9 in good health and CMV-seropositive. The CDR3 runs from the conserved cysteine through the conserved F or W. The D gene is left open where the match is weak. Clone size, where shown, is once, few, many, or a class for clones that have expanded.

TRBJ1-4	once	TRBV19	16	.	CATSAGAFFLGEKLFF	TGTGCTACCTCGGCGGGGGCCTTTTTCCTCGGGGAAAAACTGTTTTTT
TRBJ2-7	once	TRBV11-3	13	.	CASSLGRPYEQYF	TGTGCCAGCAGCTTAGGGAGGCCCTACGAGCAGTACTTC
TRBJ2-7	.	TRBV5-8	15	TRBD1	CASSPVGTGGHEQYF	TGTGCCAGCAGCCCCGTCGGGACAGGTGGCCACGAGCAGTACTTC
TRBJ2-2	.	TRBV7-3	15	.	CASSSVGVQDGELFF	TGTGCCAGCAGCTCGGTCGGGGTCCAGGACGGGGAGCTGTTTTTT
TRBJ1-2	.	TRBV19	14	TRBD1	CASDDRVGAHGYTF	TGTGCCAGCGATGACAGGGTGGGGGCGCATGGCTACACCTTC
TRBJ2-5	.	TRBV9	17	TRBD2	CASSPNPLGLAGGSQYF	TGTGCCAGCAGCCCTAACCCTCTGGGACTAGCGGGAGGTTCCCAGTACTTC
TRBJ2-3	.	TRBV28	17	TRBD2	CASSPAAGTGPGDTQYF	TGTGCCAGCAGTCCGGCAGCGGGAACTGGCCCCGGAGATACGCAGTATTTT
TRBJ2-2	once	TRBV25-1	16	.	CASSESGWAGTGELFF	TGTGCCAGCAGTGAATCAGGCTGGGCGGGCACCGGGGAGCTGTTTTTT
TRBJ1-6	.	TRBV6-5	16	.	CASSYSTGPYNSPLHF	TGTGCCAGCAGTTACTCTACAGGTCCCTATAATTCACCCCTCCACTTT
TRBJ1-1	.	TRBV30	13	.	CAWSLERGGEAFF	TGTGCCTGGTCTCTCGAGAGGGGGGGTGAAGCTTTCTTT
TRBJ2-5	once	TRBV27	15	TRBD2	CASSLVAGSQETQYF	TGTGCCAGCAGTTTAGTAGCGGGATCTCAAGAGACCCAGTACTTC
TRBJ1-1	few	TRBV5-6	13	.	CASSVQLNTEAFF	TGTGCCAGCAGCGTACAGCTGAACACTGAAGCTTTCTTT
TRBJ1-6	.	TRBV27	14	TRBD1	CASSLRGQGSPLHF	TGTGCCAGCAGTTTAAGGGGGCAGGGATCACCCCTCCACTTT
TRBJ2-6	.	TRBV4-1	18	.	CASSRGRGLTSGANVLTF	TGCGCCAGCAGCCGAGGTAGGGGGTTAACCTCTGGGGCCAACGTCCTGACTTTC
TRBJ2-1	.	TRBV7-3	15	TRBD2	CASSRGTTSYNEQFF	TGTGCCAGCAGCCGGGGGACTACCTCCTACAATGAGCAGTTCTTC
TRBJ1-5	.	TRBV19	15	TRBD1	CASGRGTGYRQPQHF	TGTGCCAGTGGCCGGGGGACAGGGTACCGTCAGCCCCAGCATTTT
TRBJ1-1	.	TRBV7-9	13	.	CASSFPGGIEAFF	TGTGCCAGCAGCTTCCCCGGGGGGATTGAAGCTTTCTTT
TRBJ2-1	.	TRBV10-1	17	TRBD2	CASSRRASGPWDGEQFF	TGCGCCAGCAGCCGCCGCGCTAGCGGTCCGTGGGACGGTGAGCAGTTCTTC